The 30 T cell receptor beta chains listed next were all sequenced from one sample in a study of blood T cell repertoires in COVID-19. Profiling relied on immunoSEQ multiplex PCR, and the TCRdb table lists in-frame clones only, not all of them. This table holds 60,000 to 85,000 clones, about four fifths found once. Sequencing used peripheral blood. These receptor sequences come from a human donor in a cohort sampled during active COVID-19.

Of note for this clone: The junction differs from germline at one of its ends, possibly a read error. The chain joins TRBV3-1 (or the pseudogene TRBV3-2) to TRBJ1-2; D might be TRBD1 (6 bases). This CDR3 has 12 amino acids. Germline V gives CDR1 LGHDT, CDR2 YNNKEL (reference sequence). The CDR3 is CASSSGDYGYTF. The CDR3 DNA follows: TGTGCCAGCAGCTCAGGGGACTACGGCTACACCTTC.

The chain has TRBV15 and TRBJ2-7; 7 bases map to TRBD1. This CDR3 is built from 15 residues. V shed 3 bases, J shed 4 bases, and the junction held 9 bases outside the gene matches. Germline CDR1 LNHNV, CDR2 YYDKDF (reference sequence). The CDR3 DNA reads TGTGCCACCAGCAGCGACCGACAGGGCAAGTACGAGCAGTACTTC. Residues: CATSSDRQGKYEQYF. The full variable domain, completed using reference TRBV15 and TRBJ2-7, is DAMVIQNPRYQVTQFGKPVTLSCSQTLNHNVMYWYQQKSSQAPKLLFHYYDKDFNNEADTPDNFQSRRPNTSFCFLDIRSPGLGDTAMYLCATSSDRQGKYEQYFGPGTRLTVT.

This rearrangement joins TRBV12-5 to TRBJ2-1; 14 bases align to TRBD2. The CDR3 is 15 amino acids. Trimming removed 5 bases from V and 7 bases from J; junction bases left unmatched: 4. Germline lookup yields CDR1 LGHNT and CDR2 FRNRAP. The CDR3 sequence is CASGPGLAGVNEQFF. The CDR3 nucleotides read TGTGCTAGTGGTCCGGGACTAGCGGGAGTGAATGAGCAGTTCTTC.

The rearrangement joins TRBV19 to TRBJ2-7, with 8 bases fitting TRBD2. Germline CDR1 LNHDA, CDR2 SQIVND (reference sequence). Trimming removed 5 bases from V and 3 bases from J; junction bases left unmatched: 3. The CDR3 contains 13 residues. The CDR3 DNA reads TGTGCCAGTAGTTTCGGGACTAGCTACGAGCAGTACTTC. Translating gives CASSFGTSYEQYF.

V gene TRBV5-1 combines with J gene TRBJ1-1; 7 nucleotides align to TRBD1. The germline V gene encodes CDR1 SGHRS and CDR2 YFSETQ. This CDR3 contains 14 residues. Losses at the gene ends were 4 bases for V and 6 bases for J; bases not matched to a gene: 9. The CDR3 DNA follows: TGCGCCAGCAGCGATAAACAGGGGCTTTCTGAAGCTTTCTTT. It codes for CASSDKQGLSEAFF. Full variable domain (missing parts from reference TRBV5-1 and TRBJ1-1): KAGVTQTPRYLIKTRGQQVTLSCSPISGHRSVSWYQQTPGQGLQFLFEYFSETQRNKGNFPGRFSGRQFSNSRSEMNVSTLELGDSALYLCASSDKQGLSEAFFGQGTRLTVV.

The V gene is TRBV6-5, the J gene TRBJ2-3; D is perhaps TRBD2 (6 bases). Germline CDR1 and CDR2: MNHEY and SVGAGI. The length of the CDR3 is 16 residues. Trimming shortened V by 2 bases and J by 3 bases, and 15 bases separated the two germline ends. CDR3 sequence: CASSYIRQGGTDTQYF. The CDR3 nucleotides are TGTGCCAGCAGTTACATAAGGCAGGGAGGTACAGATACGCAGTATTTT.

The V gene is TRBV6-5, the J gene TRBJ2-7; 7 bases align to TRBD2. Germline-derived CDR1 and CDR2 are MNHEY and SVGAGI. The CDR3 extends over 14 amino acids. The J segment lost 0 bases and the V segment lost 8 bases, leaving 7 bases of the junction unmatched. CDR3 bases: TGTGCCAGCGGGAGGGGAAGCGTCTCCTACGAGCAGTACTTC. Protein: CASGRGSVSYEQYF.

The V gene is TRBV19, the J gene TRBJ1-1; D is undetermined. Germline V gives CDR1 LNHDA, CDR2 SQIVND (reference sequence). V dropped 5 bases and J dropped 1 base, with 11 bases sitting between them. The CDR3 is made up of 14 amino acids. The CDR3 sequence: CASSLFLENTEAFF. In DNA form, the CDR3 reads TGTGCCAGTAGTCTCTTCTTAGAGAACACTGAAGCTTTCTTT.

The chain couples TRBV7-8 to TRBJ1-1, with D unclear. This CDR3 contains 13 residues. V lost 3 bases and J lost 4, with 9 bases in between. Germline CDR1 SGHVS, CDR2 FQNEAQ. CDR3 DNA sequence: TGTGCCAGCAGCTTCGACACAGCCACTGAAGCTTTCTTT. Protein sequence: CASSFDTATEAFF.

This chain connects TRBV7-2 to TRBJ2-5; tentatively, D is TRBD2 (7 bases). The CDR3 has 15 residues. Per the germline V gene, CDR1 is SGHTA and CDR2 is FQGNSA. V lost 1 base to trimming and J lost 7 bases, with 16 bases between them. CDR3 coding DNA: TGTGCCAGCAGCTTAGGGGGGGGGCACGAGGGGACCCAGTACTTC. Translation: CASSLGGGHEGTQYF.

The chain couples TRBV7-8 to TRBJ2-5, with 11 positions matching TRBD2. CDR3 length equals 17 residues. With 5 bases clipped from V and 0 bases from J, the junction kept 8 bases outside the gene matches. Germline CDR1 reads SGHVS; CDR2 reads FQNEAQ. In DNA form, the CDR3 reads TGTGCCAGCAGCCCACCGAGGACTAGCGGGTACCAAGAGACCCAGTACTTC. This codes for CASSPPRTSGYQETQYF.

The chain couples TRBV3-1 (or the pseudogene TRBV3-2) to TRBJ2-1; TRBD2 aligns across 9 bases. After removal of 9 bases from V and 6 bases from J, the junction contained 3 bases not matched to a gene. The CDR3 is made up of 12 amino acids. Germline V CDR1 and CDR2: LGHDT, YNNKEL (reference sequence). CDR3 DNA: TGTGCCAGTGATAGCGGGAGCAATGAGCAGTTCTTC. This encodes CASDSGSNEQFF.

This sequence joins TRBV19 and TRBJ2-1; TRBD1 aligns across 8 bases. The CDR3 contains 15 residues. Per the germline V gene, CDR1 is LNHDA and CDR2 is SQIVND (reference sequence). V lost 5 bases, J lost 3 bases, and 6 bases stayed unmatched. The CDR3 nucleotides are TGTGCCAGTAGTCCTCGGACAGGGAGCTACAATGAGCAGTTCTTC. It encodes CASSPRTGSYNEQFF. Complete variable domain (other parts from reference TRBV19 and TRBJ2-1): DGGITQSPKYLFRKEGQNVTLSCEQNLNHDAMYWYRQDPGQGLRLIYYSQIVNDFQKGDIAEGYSVSREKKESFPLTVTSAQKNPTAFYLCASSPRTGSYNEQFFGPGTRLTVL.

CDR3 residues: CSASPGQVNYNEQFF. In nucleotides, the CDR3 is TGCAGTGCTAGTCCCGGACAGGTGAACTACAATGAGCAGTTCTTC. The chain recombines TRBV20-1 with TRBJ2-1, with 7 bases aligning to TRBD1. Losses at the gene ends were 3 bases for V and 3 bases for J; bases not matched to a gene: 8. Germline V gives CDR1 DFQATT, CDR2 SNEGSKA (reference sequence). The CDR3 extends over 15 amino acids.

This clone qualifies as medium-sized. The chain couples TRBV9 to TRBJ2-1; 10 bases map to TRBD2. Germline loops: CDR1 SGDLS, CDR2 YYNGEE. CDR3 length: 17 residues. Trimming took 3 bases from V and 7 from J; bases not matched to a gene: 13. The CDR3 protein is CASSASTSGTAVNEQFF. For the CDR3, the DNA is TGTGCCAGCAGCGCATCTACTAGCGGGACCGCAGTGAATGAGCAGTTCTTC.

This clone is a singleton in its sample. The CDR3: CASSRKNAVLAGAGNEQFF. The DNA of the CDR3 is TGTGCCAGCAGTAGAAAAAACGCGGTTCTAGCGGGAGCCGGGAATGAGCAGTTCTTC. V usage is TRBV7-2 and J usage is TRBJ2-1; TRBD2 matches 10 bases. V was pared by 6 bases and J by 7 bases, with 21 bases of the junction left unmatched. The CDR3 is made up of 19 amino acids. CDR1 and CDR2 (germline): SGHTA, FQGNSA. Looking up the rest from reference TRBV7-2 and TRBJ2-1 gives the full variable domain: GAGVSQSPSNKVTEKGKDVELRCDPISGHTALYWYRQSLGQGLEFLIYFQGNSAPDKSGLPSDRFSAERTGGSVSTLTIQRTQQEDSAVYLCASSRKNAVLAGAGNEQFFGPGTRLTVL.

V and J are TRBV5-8 and TRBJ2-5, with D perhaps TRBD1 (8 bases). The V end lost 4 bases, the J end lost 5 bases, and 21 bases lay between the germline ends. In germline, CDR1 is SGHTS, CDR2 YDEGEE. The CDR3 sequence is 16 residues long. The CDR3 loop reads CASSTHRGGNEETQYF. The CDR3 nucleotides read TGTGCCAGCAGCACCCACAGGGGGGGAAACGAGGAGACCCAGTACTTC.

V gene TRBV10-3 combines with J gene TRBJ2-7, with D hard to call. CDR1 is ENHRY, CDR2 SYGVKD, per germline. CDR3 length: 13 amino acids. V lost 6 bases to trimming and J lost 2 bases, with 11 bases between them. CDR3 nucleotide sequence: TGTGCCATCAGGACCGACTCAGCCTACGAGCAGTACTTC. Amino acid sequence: CAIRTDSAYEQYF.

The sample holds a few counts of this clone. The J gene is TRBJ1-2, the V gene TRBV2; maybe TRBD1 (6 bases). Trimming took 6 bases from V and 8 from J, leaving 16 bases between them. The CDR3 extends over 13 amino acids. Germline loops: CDR1 SNHLY, CDR2 FYNNEI. For the CDR3, the DNA is TGTGCCAGCAGACCACAGGGAGCTAAGGGCTACACCTTC. This encodes CASRPQGAKGYTF. The full variable domain, rest sourced from reference TRBV2 and TRBJ1-2, is EPEVTQTPSHQVTQMGQEVILRCVPISNHLYFYWYRQILGQKVEFLVSFYNNEISEKSEIFDDQFSVERPDGSNFTLKIRSTKLEDSAMYFCASRPQGAKGYTFGSGTRLTVV.

The rearrangement links TRBV5-1 to TRBJ2-1, with TRBD2 matching 13 bases. The V gene's germline CDR1 is SGHRS and CDR2 YFSETQ. The CDR3 is 16 residues long. J was trimmed by 10 bases and V by 3 bases; bases with no gene match: 10. CDR3 amino acids: CASSSGGLAGYGEQFF. CDR3 sequence (DNA): TGCGCCAGCAGCTCGGGGGGACTAGCGGGATATGGAGAGCAGTTCTTC. The full variable domain, rest sourced from reference TRBV5-1 and TRBJ2-1, is KAGVTQTPRYLIKTRGQQVTLSCSPISGHRSVSWYQQTPGQGLQFLFEYFSETQRNKGNFPGRFSGRQFSNSRSEMNVSTLELGDSALYLCASSSGGLAGYGEQFFGPGTRLTVL.

The chain joins TRBV5-1 to TRBJ1-3, with a tentative D call TRBD1 (5 bases). Trimming left V 3 bases short and J 0 bases short, with 13 bases between. Germline CDR1 is SGHRS and CDR2 is YFSETQ. CDR3 size: 16 residues. This CDR3 reads CASSSSTGPSGNTIYF. Here the CDR3 DNA reads TGCGCCAGCAGCTCGAGTACAGGTCCCTCTGGAAACACCATATATTTT.

The chain recombines TRBV28 with TRBJ2-2, with 7 bases fitting TRBD2. Germline lookup yields CDR1 MDHEN and CDR2 SYDVKM. The ends lost 2 bases at V and 2 bases at J; junction bases unmatched: 8. The CDR3 is 17 amino acids. The CDR3 protein is CASSLPLGEGNTGELFF. The CDR3 nucleotides are TGTGCCAGCAGTTTACCCCTCGGGGAGGGAAACACCGGGGAGCTGTTTTTT.

The J gene is TRBJ2-3, the V gene TRBV9, with a weak D call TRBD1 (5 bases). V was clipped by 0 bases and J by 5 bases, with 13 bases between them. The CDR3 is made up of 15 amino acids. Germline V gives CDR1 SGDLS, CDR2 YYNGEE. CDR3 in amino acids: CASSVGPNQGDTQYF. DNA for the CDR3: TGTGCCAGCAGCGTAGGGCCGAACCAGGGAGATACGCAGTATTTT.

This rearrangement joins TRBV24-1 to TRBJ1-2; D is perhaps TRBD1 (5 bases). CDR3 length equals 14 residues. CDR1 KGHDR and CDR2 SFDVKD come from the germline V gene. Trimming pared 3 bases from V and 4 bases from J, leaving 11 bases between. This chain's CDR3 is CATSDPDSSYGYTF. CDR3 coding DNA: TGTGCCACCAGTGATCCCGACAGTTCCTATGGCTACACCTTC.

This chain joins TRBV19 and TRBJ1-5, with TRBD1 matching 8 bases. Losses at the gene ends were 7 bases for V and 3 bases for J; bases not matched to a gene: 5. Germline-derived CDR1 and CDR2 are LNHDA and SQIVND (reference sequence). The CDR3 sequence is 14 residues long. CDR3 sequence: CASTSGGNNQPQHF. As DNA, the CDR3 is TGTGCCAGTACCTCAGGGGGCAACAATCAGCCCCAGCATTTT. The entire variable domain, with the rest obtained from reference TRBV19 and TRBJ1-5, is as follows: DGGITQSPKYLFRKEGQNVTLSCEQNLNHDAMYWYRQDPGQGLRLIYYSQIVNDFQKGDIAEGYSVSREKKESFPLTVTSAQKNPTAFYLCASTSGGNNQPQHFGDGTRLSIL.

The chain links TRBV6-2 or TRBV6-3 to TRBJ2-7; 13 nucleotides line up with TRBD2. The CDR3 runs to 17 residues. V dropped 2 bases and J dropped 0; count of bases not matched to a gene: 4. CDR1 MNHEY and CDR2 SVGEGT come from the germline V gene. CDR3 sequence: CASSYPTSGRSSYEQYF. The CDR3, as DNA: TGTGCCAGCAGTTACCCGACTAGCGGGAGGTCCTCCTACGAGCAGTACTTC.

This chain joins TRBV11-3 and TRBJ2-2; D gene uncertain. Per the germline V gene, CDR1 is SGHNT and CDR2 is YENEEA. This CDR3 has 13 amino acids. V was cut by 3 bases and J by 4 bases, with 6 bases left in between. The CDR3 DNA sequence: TGTGCCAGCAGCTTTTCGGTCACCGGGGAGCTGTTTTTT. Its protein product is CASSFSVTGELFF.

The chain is built from TRBV19 and TRBJ2-1; D uncertain. This CDR3 has 14 amino acids. V was trimmed by 5 bases and J by 6 bases, leaving 14 bases between them. The germline gives CDR1 LNHDA, CDR2 SQIVND (reference sequence). This CDR3 is CASSWSVASNEQFF. In nucleotides, the CDR3 is TGTGCCAGTAGTTGGTCCGTGGCTTCCAATGAGCAGTTCTTC.

The chain couples TRBV30 to TRBJ1-2, with TRBD1 matching 7 bases. V trimming: 2 bases; J trimming: 4 bases; junction bases outside the gene matches: 4. The CDR3 has 13 residues. Germline assignment: CDR1 GTSNPN and CDR2 SVGIG (reference sequence). CDR3 sequence (DNA): TGTGCCTGGAGTTCTGACAGGGCCTATGGCTACACCTTC. Protein sequence: CAWSSDRAYGYTF.

V usage is TRBV15 and J usage is TRBJ1-5; 7 positions match TRBD1. CDR3 length: 14 amino acids. CDR1 is LNHNV, CDR2 YYDKDF, per germline (reference sequence). V gave up 4 bases and J gave up 5 bases; unmatched junction bases: 5. In DNA, the CDR3 is TGTGCCACCAGCACGGACAGGTTCGATCAGCCCCAGCATTTT. Protein: CATSTDRFDQPQHF.